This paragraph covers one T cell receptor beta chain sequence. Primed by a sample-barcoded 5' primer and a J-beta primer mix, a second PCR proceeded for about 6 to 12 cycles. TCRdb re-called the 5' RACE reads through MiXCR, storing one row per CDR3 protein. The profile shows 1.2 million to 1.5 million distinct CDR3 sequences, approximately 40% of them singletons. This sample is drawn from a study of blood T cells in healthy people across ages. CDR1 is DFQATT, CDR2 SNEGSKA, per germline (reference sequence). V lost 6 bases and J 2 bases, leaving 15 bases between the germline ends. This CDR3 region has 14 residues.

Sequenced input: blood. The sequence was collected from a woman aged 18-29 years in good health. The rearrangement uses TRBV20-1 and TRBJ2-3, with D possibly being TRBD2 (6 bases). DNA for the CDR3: TGCAGTGCGCCCGGGCTAGCGATCACAGATACGCAGTATTTT. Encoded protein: CSAPGLAITDTQYF.